The 23 T cell receptor beta chains presented below share a single source sample, sequenced in a study of T cell repertoires in cytomegalovirus infection. These receptors' antigens are unknown. TCRdb ran MiXCR on the reads and lists one entry per CDR3 protein. The sample yields 900,000 to 950,000 distinct CDR3 sequences, about a third seen once. The sample consisted of cultured CD8+ T cells from PBMCs, taken from culture after CMV antigen stimulation. These receptors were taken from a human donor in good health (CMV status not recorded). Some clones in this sample may be carry-over from other donors' samples.

V is TRBV28 and J is TRBJ2-5; 11 bases align to TRBD2. J was trimmed by 4 bases and V by 0 bases; bases with no gene match: 4. From germline, CDR1 is MDHEN and CDR2 SYDVKM. The CDR3 runs 16 residues. In DNA form, the CDR3 reads TGTGCCAGCAGTTTATGGCTAGCGGGGGGAGGAGAGACCCAGTACTTC. It encodes CASSLWLAGGGETQYF.

As concerns this clonotype: A much larger clone differs by one base, so this may be a read error. V and J are TRBV7-3 and TRBJ1-2; 7 bases map to TRBD1. V lost 3 bases to trimming and J lost 8 bases; unmatched junction nucleotides: 3. Germline V gives CDR1 SGHTA, CDR2 FQGTGA. The length of the CDR3 is 12 residues. The CDR3 bases are TGTGCCAGCAGCTTGACAGGGAAGGGCTACACCTTC. Translated: CASSLTGKGYTF. Together with reference TRBV7-3 and TRBJ1-2, the CDR3 gives the full variable domain: GAGVSQTPSNKVTEKGKYVELRCDPISGHTALYWYRQSLGQGPEFLIYFQGTGAADDSGLPNDRFFAVRPEGSVSTLKIQRTERGDSAVYLCASSLTGKGYTFGSGTRLTVV.

This chain uses TRBV7-6 with TRBJ2-1; maybe TRBD1 (6 bases). This CDR3 spans 17 amino acids. V was clipped by 5 bases and J by 5 bases, with 22 bases between them. CDR1 and CDR2 (germline): SGHVS, FNYEAQ. CDR3 loop: CASSKTGTHKLNNEQFF. For the CDR3, the DNA is TGTGCCAGCAGCAAGACCGGGACACACAAATTAAACAATGAGCAGTTCTTC.

This clonotype is medium-sized (0.01 to 0.1%) within its sample. In DNA, the CDR3 is TGTGCCAGCAGTGATTGGGGTGGGGGCACTGAAGCTTTCTTT. This encodes CASSDWGGGTEAFF. The V and J genes are TRBV6-1 and TRBJ1-1, with D possibly matching TRBD1 (5 bases). V lost 3 bases to trimming and J lost 4 bases, with 12 bases between them. The CDR3 length is 14 residues. CDR1 and CDR2 (germline): MNHNS, SASEGT.

The gene calls are TRBV6-5 and TRBJ2-2; TRBD1 is a possible D gene (6 bases). Per germline, CDR1 MNHEY and CDR2 SVGAGI. The CDR3 length is 12 residues. The germline V and J ends were trimmed by 8 bases and 5 bases, with 9 bases remaining between them. CDR3 in amino acids: CASQGYTGELFF. DNA for the CDR3: TGTGCCAGCCAGGGGTATACCGGGGAGCTGTTTTTT.

This sequence joins TRBV4-1 and TRBJ1-2; 8 positions match TRBD1. V shed 3 bases, J shed 1 base, and the junction held 4 bases outside the gene matches. The length of the CDR3 is 15 residues. Germline V gene lookup returns CDR1 MGHRA and CDR2 YSYEKL. CDR3 protein: CASSHLQGDNYGYTF. The CDR3 nucleotides are TGCGCCAGCAGCCACCTACAGGGGGATAACTATGGCTACACCTTC.

This clonotype was seen a handful of times. The chain recombines TRBV4-3 with TRBJ1-1, with D hard to call. The CDR3 is 14 residues long. Germline V gives CDR1 LGHNA, CDR2 YSLEER. Trimming took off 4 bases at V and 0 bases at J, with 9 bases between the two ends. CDR3 in amino acids: CASSPSYLNTEAFF. The CDR3 bases are TGCGCCAGCAGCCCCAGCTACTTGAACACTGAAGCTTTCTTT.

The rearrangement links TRBV4-1 to TRBJ2-1, with TRBD2 matching 10 bases. V lost 0 bases to trimming and J lost 1 base; unmatched junction nucleotides: 9. The CDR3 contains 19 residues. The germline V gene encodes CDR1 MGHRA and CDR2 YSYEKL. In nucleotides, the CDR3 is TGCGCCAGCAGCCAAGAGGAGCGGGGGGGCCTTAAGTCCTACAATGAGCAGTTCTTC. As protein: CASSQEERGGLKSYNEQFF.

This clonotype turned up a few times. The rearrangement uses TRBV5-6 and TRBJ2-7; the D gene is possibly TRBD1 (6 bases). The CDR3 has 14 amino acids. CDR1 SGHDT and CDR2 YYEEEE come from the germline V gene. Trimming pared 2 bases from V and 2 bases from J, leaving 11 bases between. This CDR3 is CASSFGRGTYEQYV. The CDR3 nucleotides are TGTGCCAGCAGCTTCGGCAGGGGAACCTACGAGCAGTACGTC.

CDR3 DNA: TGTGCCACCAGCAGTGATACGTGGGGCTACACCTTC. Its translation: CATSSDTWGYTF. The chain links TRBV15 to TRBJ1-2, with unresolved D. This CDR3 is built from 12 residues. Germline V gives CDR1 LNHNV, CDR2 YYDKDF (reference sequence). Trimming pared 3 bases from V and 8 bases from J, leaving 10 bases between.

The rearrangement links TRBV7-2 to TRBJ1-4; 8 bases match TRBD1. V gave up 2 bases and J gave up 4 bases; unmatched junction bases: 3. The CDR3 covers 15 residues. CDR1 is SGHTA and CDR2 is FQGNSA in the germline V gene. The CDR3 is CASSLPGGINEKLFF. The DNA for the CDR3 is TGTGCCAGCAGCTTACCAGGGGGCATTAATGAAAAACTGTTTTTT.

This clonotype was detected ten times or more. At one boundary the junction diverges from the germline segment, which might be a read error. CDR3 sequence: CASILGARNSYNEQFF. CDR3 sequence (DNA): TGTGCCAGCATCTTAGGGGCTAGAAACTCCTACAATGAGCAGTTCTTC. This sequence joins TRBV7-6 and TRBJ2-1, with D maybe TRBD1 (5 bases). This CDR3 contains 16 residues. Germline CDR1 SGHVS, CDR2 FNYEAQ.

The chain has TRBV29-1 and TRBJ1-2; a possible D gene is TRBD1 (5 bases). Trimming removed 2 bases from V and 4 bases from J, with 17 bases in between. The germline V gene has CDR1 SQVTM and CDR2 ANQGSEA. CDR3 length: 15 residues. CDR3 residues: CSVEFRAGKTYGYTF. CDR3 nucleotide sequence: TGCAGCGTTGAATTCAGGGCAGGGAAAACCTATGGCTACACCTTC.

Only a few counts were recorded for this clonotype. The chain has TRBV19 and TRBJ1-1; 7 positions agree with TRBD1. This CDR3 contains 14 residues. V lost 5 bases, J lost 1 base, and 4 bases stayed unmatched. Per germline, CDR1 LNHDA and CDR2 SQIVND (reference sequence). The CDR3 spells CASSPGGENTEAFF. The CDR3 DNA follows: TGTGCCAGTAGTCCAGGGGGGGAGAACACTGAAGCTTTCTTT.

The chain combines TRBV6-2 or TRBV6-3 with TRBJ2-7, with D unclear. The V gene lost 4 bases and the J gene lost 0 bases, with 7 bases spanning the gap. Per germline, CDR1 MNHEY and CDR2 SVGEGT. CDR3 length equals 13 residues. The CDR3 coding sequence is TGTGCCAGCAGTTGGAGCCTCTCCTACGAGCAGTACGTC. It codes for CASSWSLSYEQYV.

The chain has TRBV29-1 and TRBJ2-1; possible D gene TRBD2, 6 bases. Germline-derived CDR1 and CDR2 are SQVTM and ANQGSEA. V was cut by 8 bases and J by 8 bases, with 13 bases left in between. The CDR3 is made up of 11 amino acids. This CDR3 reads CSTDGGDEQFF. The CDR3 DNA sequence: TGCAGCACCGACGGGGGTGATGAGCAGTTCTTC.

This clonotype was seen repeatedly, ten times or more. J is TRBJ1-5 and V is TRBV7-2, with TRBD1 identical over 7 bases. CDR3 length: 16 residues. The ends lost 1 base at V and 12 bases at J; junction bases unmatched: 15. Germline loops: CDR1 SGHTA, CDR2 FQGNSA. CDR3 residues: CASSLVGGQVFDVQHF. CDR3 bases: TGTGCCAGCAGCTTAGTAGGTGGACAGGTTTTCGACGTCCAGCATTTT. The full variable domain, its missing parts supplied by reference TRBV7-2 and TRBJ1-5, is GAGVSQSPSNKVTEKGKDVELRCDPISGHTALYWYRQSLGQGLEFLIYFQGNSAPDKSGLPSDRFSAERTGGSVSTLTIQRTQQEDSAVYLCASSLVGGQVFDVQHFGDGTRLSIL.

To note about this clonotype: The junction differs from germline at one of its ends, possibly a read error. The genes are TRBV12-3 or TRBV12-4 and TRBJ2-7; 7 nucleotides agree with TRBD1. There are 15 residues in the CDR3. The CDR3 DNA follows: TGTGCTAGCAGTTTAAGGGGAACAGGGGTGGGCGAGCAGTACTTC. It encodes CASSLRGTGVGEQYF.

The rearrangement joins TRBV4-3 to TRBJ2-2; 12 nucleotides align to TRBD2. The germline CDR1 and CDR2 sequences are LGHNA and YSLEER. The CDR3 has 17 residues. Trimming removed 6 bases from V and 3 bases from J; junction bases left unmatched: 8. The CDR3 protein is CASSPRTSGVYTGELFF. The CDR3 nucleotides read TGCGCCAGCAGTCCCCGGACTAGCGGGGTCTACACCGGGGAGCTGTTTTTT.

This clonotype was detected only once. This chain connects TRBV28 to TRBJ2-7; TRBD1 aligns across 7 bases. CDR3 length equals 14 residues. Germline V gene data show CDR1 as MDHEN and CDR2 as SYDVKM. V lost 6 bases to trimming and J lost 0 bases; unmatched junction nucleotides: 5. The CDR3 DNA is TGTGCCAGCAGACCGACAGGGAGCTCCTACGAGCAGTACGTC. Translated: CASRPTGSSYEQYV.

This chain uses TRBV10-3 with TRBJ2-7, with a possible D match to TRBD1 (6 bases). Per germline, CDR1 ENHRY and CDR2 SYGVKD. Trimming shortened V by 2 bases and J by 4 bases, and 9 bases separated the two germline ends. The CDR3 is 13 amino acids. The DNA for the CDR3 is TGTGCCATCAGTGAGAGGGACATTTACGAGCAGTACGTC. This translates into CAISERDIYEQYV.

This clonotype was seen more than once but under ten times. The chain couples TRBV2 to TRBJ2-2; D perhaps matches TRBD1 (6 bases). The CDR3 contains 14 residues. The V and J ends lost 8 bases and 5 bases respectively, with 15 bases between them. The germline gives CDR1 SNHLY, CDR2 FYNNEI. CDR3 residues: CASLGQGSTGELFF. The CDR3, as DNA: TGTGCCAGCCTTGGGCAGGGGTCGACCGGGGAGCTGTTTTTT.

The chain combines TRBV27 with TRBJ1-1, with D perhaps matching TRBD1 (6 bases). CDR3 length: 15 residues. V lost 3 bases and J 4 bases, leaving 15 bases between the germline ends. The germline V gene has CDR1 MNHEY and CDR2 SMNVEV (reference sequence). The CDR3: CASSFGQQPSTEAFF. The CDR3 DNA sequence: TGTGCCAGCAGTTTCGGACAGCAGCCCAGCACTGAAGCTTTCTTT.